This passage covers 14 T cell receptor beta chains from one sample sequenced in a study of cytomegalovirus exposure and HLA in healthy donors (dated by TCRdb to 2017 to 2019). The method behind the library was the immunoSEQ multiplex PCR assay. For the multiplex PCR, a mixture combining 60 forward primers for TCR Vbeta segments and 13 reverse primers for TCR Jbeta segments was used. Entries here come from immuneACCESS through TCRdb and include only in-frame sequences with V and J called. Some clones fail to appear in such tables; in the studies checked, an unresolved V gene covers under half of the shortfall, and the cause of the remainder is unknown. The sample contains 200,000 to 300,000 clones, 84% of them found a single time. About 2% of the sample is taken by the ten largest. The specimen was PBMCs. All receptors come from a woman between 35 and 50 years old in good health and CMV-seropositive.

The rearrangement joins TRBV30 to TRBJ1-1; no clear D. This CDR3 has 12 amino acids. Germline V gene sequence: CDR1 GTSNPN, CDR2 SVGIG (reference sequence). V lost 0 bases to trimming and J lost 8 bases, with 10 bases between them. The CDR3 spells CAWSVRGKEAFF. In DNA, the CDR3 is TGTGCCTGGAGTGTACGCGGGAAAGAAGCTTTCTTT. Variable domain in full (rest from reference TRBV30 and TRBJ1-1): SQTIHQWPATLVQPVGSPLSLECTVEGTSNPNLYWYRQAAGRGLQLLFYSVGIGQISSEVPQNLSASRPQDRQFILSSKKLLLSDSGFYLCAWSVRGKEAFFGQGTRLTVV.

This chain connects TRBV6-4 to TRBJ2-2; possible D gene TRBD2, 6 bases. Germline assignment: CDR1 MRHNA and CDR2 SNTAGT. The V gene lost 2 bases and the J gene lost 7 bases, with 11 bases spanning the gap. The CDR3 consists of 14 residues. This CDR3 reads CASSDGSAGGELFF. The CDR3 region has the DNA TGTGCCAGCAGTGACGGGTCAGCGGGCGGGGAGCTGTTTTTT.

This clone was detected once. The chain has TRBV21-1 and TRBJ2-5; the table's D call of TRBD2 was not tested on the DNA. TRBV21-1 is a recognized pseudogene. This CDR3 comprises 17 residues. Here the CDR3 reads CASSKESGRTRDPEQYF. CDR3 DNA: TGTGCCAGCAGCAAGGAGAGCGGGAGGACCCGGGACCCGGAGCAGTACTTC.

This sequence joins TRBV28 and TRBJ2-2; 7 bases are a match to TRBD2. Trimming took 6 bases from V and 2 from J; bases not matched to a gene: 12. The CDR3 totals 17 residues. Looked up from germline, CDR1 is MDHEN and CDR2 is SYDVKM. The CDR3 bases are TGTGCCAGCAGAACAAGGTGGCTAGCGGATAACACCGGGGAGCTGTTTTTT. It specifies CASRTRWLADNTGELFF. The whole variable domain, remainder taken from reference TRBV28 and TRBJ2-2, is DVKVTQSSRYLVKRTGEKVFLECVQDMDHENMFWYRQDPGLGLRLIYFSYDVKMKEKGDIPEGYSVSREKKERFSLILESASTNQTSMYLCASRTRWLADNTGELFFGEGSRLTVL.

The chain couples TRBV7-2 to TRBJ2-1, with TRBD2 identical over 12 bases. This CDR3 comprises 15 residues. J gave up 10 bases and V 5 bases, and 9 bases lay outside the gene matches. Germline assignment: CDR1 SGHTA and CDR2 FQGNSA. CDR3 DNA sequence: TGTGCCAGCAGCCGTCTAGCGGGAGGGCACGCGGAGCAGTTCTTC. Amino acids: CASSRLAGGHAEQFF.

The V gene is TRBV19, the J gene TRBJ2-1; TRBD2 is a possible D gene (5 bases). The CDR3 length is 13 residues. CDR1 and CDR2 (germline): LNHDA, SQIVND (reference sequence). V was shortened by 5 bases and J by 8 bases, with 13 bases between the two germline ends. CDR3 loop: CASSVRVLDEQFF. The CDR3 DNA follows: TGTGCCAGTAGTGTGAGGGTACTGGATGAGCAGTTCTTC.

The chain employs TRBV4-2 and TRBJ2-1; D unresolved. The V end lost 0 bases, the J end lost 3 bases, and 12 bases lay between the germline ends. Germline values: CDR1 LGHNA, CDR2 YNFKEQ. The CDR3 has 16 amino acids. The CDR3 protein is CASSQDGLTGYNEQFF. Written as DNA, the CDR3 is TGTGCCAGCAGCCAAGATGGGTTGACTGGCTACAATGAGCAGTTCTTC.

The CDR3, as DNA: TGTGCCAGTAGTATACAAACCGACAGGGACTCCTATGGCTACACCTTC. This sequence encodes CASSIQTDRDSYGYTF. The chain uses TRBV19 and TRBJ1-2; 7 bases are a match to TRBD1. Germline V gene data show CDR1 as LNHDA and CDR2 as SQIVND (reference sequence). The CDR3 spans 16 residues. The V gene end was trimmed by 2 bases and the J gene end by 4 bases; junction bases not matched to a gene: 10.

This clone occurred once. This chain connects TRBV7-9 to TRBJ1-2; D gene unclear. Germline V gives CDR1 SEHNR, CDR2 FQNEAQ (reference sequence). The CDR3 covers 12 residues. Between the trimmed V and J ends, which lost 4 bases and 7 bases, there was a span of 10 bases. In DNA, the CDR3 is TGTGCCAGCAGCTGGCAGAACGCTGGCTACACCTTC. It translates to CASSWQNAGYTF.

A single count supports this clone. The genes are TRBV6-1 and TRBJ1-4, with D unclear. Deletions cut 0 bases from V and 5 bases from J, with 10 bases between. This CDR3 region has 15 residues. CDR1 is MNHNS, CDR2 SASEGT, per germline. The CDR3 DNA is TGTGCCAGCAGTGAAGCAGGAGGGAAGAATGAAAAACTGTTTTTT. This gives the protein CASSEAGGKNEKLFF.

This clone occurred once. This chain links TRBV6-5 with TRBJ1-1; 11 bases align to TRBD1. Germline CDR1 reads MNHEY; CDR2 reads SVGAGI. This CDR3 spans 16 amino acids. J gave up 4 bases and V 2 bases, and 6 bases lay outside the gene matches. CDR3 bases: TGTGCCAGCAGTTACGGGACAGGGGGTATTCGCACTGAAGCTTTCTTT. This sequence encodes CASSYGTGGIRTEAFF.

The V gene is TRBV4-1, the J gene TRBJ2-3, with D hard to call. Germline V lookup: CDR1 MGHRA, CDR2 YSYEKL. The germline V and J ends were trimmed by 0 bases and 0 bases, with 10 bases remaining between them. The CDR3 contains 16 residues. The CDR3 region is CASSQDRTPSTDTQYF. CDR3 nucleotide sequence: TGCGCCAGCAGCCAAGATCGCACTCCTAGCACAGATACGCAGTATTTT.

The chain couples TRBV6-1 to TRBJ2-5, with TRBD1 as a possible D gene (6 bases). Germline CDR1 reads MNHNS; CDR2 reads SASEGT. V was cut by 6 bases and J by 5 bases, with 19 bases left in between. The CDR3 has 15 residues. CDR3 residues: CASRVTGAAGETQYF. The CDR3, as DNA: TGTGCCAGCAGGGTGACAGGAGCAGCAGGGGAGACCCAGTACTTC.

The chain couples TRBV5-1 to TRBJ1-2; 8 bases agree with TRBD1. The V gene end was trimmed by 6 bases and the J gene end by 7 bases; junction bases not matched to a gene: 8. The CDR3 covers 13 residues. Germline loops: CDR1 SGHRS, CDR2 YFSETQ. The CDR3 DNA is TGCGCCAGCACCCTTCAGGGGGCCTTTGGCTACACCTTC. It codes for CASTLQGAFGYTF.